This record looks at one T cell receptor beta chain sequence and its context. The antigen is not known. CFSE-labeled sorted T cells met regulatory or mature dendritic cells for less than 6 days. The method was immunoSEQ multiplex PCR; TCRdb's version includes in-frame clones alone and lacks a portion of them. The repertoire holds about 20,000 clones, with less than 90% as singletons. This sample stems from a study of regulatory dendritic cells for organ transplantation. Study-wide findings and caveats: Regulatory dendritic cells appeared to expand memory CD8+ clones less than mature ones.

The CDR3 covers 17 residues. The V gene's germline CDR1 is SQVTM and CDR2 ANQGSEA. Trimming cost V 4 bases and J 1 base; bases outside gene matches: 12. The sequence was obtained from a human donor in good health. The sequencing input was naive CD4+ T cells from blood cultured with dendritic cells. Subset of the sample: CD45RA+ naive T cells. This sequence joins TRBV29-1 and TRBJ1-1; 10 bases agree with TRBD1. CDR3 nucleotide sequence: TGCAGCGTTGGTCGGGGTGACAGGGGGCGGGGGAACACTGAAGCTTTCTTT. Protein product: CSVGRGDRGRGNTEAFF.